This TCR beta chain was sequenced during a study of blood T cell repertoires in COVID-19. Original analysis: Nucleated cell number was recorded as an estimate derived from reference gene primer amplification. Data came from immunoSEQ multiplex PCR; TCRdb stores just in-frame clones and leaves some out. That table furnishes V, J and clone size, whereas the DNA furnished D and trimming. The sample carries about 48,000 clones, approximately 86% recorded once. Per the germline V gene, CDR1 is MGHRA and CDR2 is YSYEKL. Trimming left V 0 bases short and J 3 bases short, with 14 bases between. CDR3 size: 17 residues.

Sequenced sample: peripheral blood. The V and J genes are TRBV4-1 and TRBJ1-4, with D maybe TRBD1 (6 bases). The receptor's source is a woman of 80 years or more with acute or convalescent COVID-19. The CDR3, as DNA: TGCGCCAGCAGCCAAGATCCCCCAGGGGCGGCTAATGAAAAACTGTTTTTT. Translation: CASSQDPPGAANEKLFF.